This T cell receptor beta chain was documented in a study of beta chain features in type 1 diabetes. Study-wide context: Cell yields, gender and age were similar in healthy donors and patients. Notes on the study in general: Whether HLA type influences TCRB rearrangement remained unresolved here. Moderate yet significant TCRB CDR3 shortening was seen in Type 1 diabetes patients in all four CD4+ subsets. There were fewer insertions and more deletions at the VDJ junctions of type 1 diabetes patients.

Germline V gene sequence: CDR1 MGHRA, CDR2 YSYEKL. V dropped 1 base and J dropped 10 bases, with 5 bases sitting between them. The CDR3 length is 11 residues. As every portion of the isolated RNA was reverse transcribed, the sequencing read expressed TCRB transcripts. The repertoire was sequenced with immunoSEQ multiplex PCR; TCRdb's copy has only in-frame clones and lacks some. In the table there are a few hundred thousand clones, over 14% of which are singletons. This clone was detected only a few times. Its antigen remains unknown. The receptor was isolated from a man aged 18 to 35 with type 1 diabetes. Sequenced input: naive CD4+ T cells from blood. V and J are TRBV4-1 and TRBJ2-1; D gene uncertain. The CDR3 DNA follows: TGCGCCAGCAGCCAAGGGCGGGAGCAGTTCTTC. Its protein product is CASSQGREQFF.